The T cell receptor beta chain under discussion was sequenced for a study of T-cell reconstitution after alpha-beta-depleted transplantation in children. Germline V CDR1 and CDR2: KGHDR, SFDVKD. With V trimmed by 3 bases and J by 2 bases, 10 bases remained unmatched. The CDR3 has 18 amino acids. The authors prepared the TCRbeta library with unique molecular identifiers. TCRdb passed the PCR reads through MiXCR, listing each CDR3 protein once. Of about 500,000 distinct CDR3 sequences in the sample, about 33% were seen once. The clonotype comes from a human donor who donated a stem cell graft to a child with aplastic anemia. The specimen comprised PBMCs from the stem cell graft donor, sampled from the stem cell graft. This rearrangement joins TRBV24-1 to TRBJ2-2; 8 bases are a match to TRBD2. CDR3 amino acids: CATSDPTKGTSNTGELFF. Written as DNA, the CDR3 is TGTGCCACCAGTGATCCAACTAAGGGGACTAGTAACACCGGGGAGCTGTTTTTT.